This passage covers 16 T cell receptor beta chains from one sample sequenced in a study of regulatory T cells in long-lasting Graves disease. Both iRepertoire HTBI primers and Arm-PCR of CDR3 regions were used to build the TCR beta libraries. TCRdb reanalysed the multiplex PCR reads using MiXCR and keeps one entry per CDR3 protein. The sample includes 300,000 to 500,000 distinct CDR3 sequences, roughly 20% of them seen just once. As to time point: persistent/refractory GD, antithyroid drugs over 5 years with positive TRAb. The TCR library was made from RNA extracted from PBMCs. Specimen: peripheral blood mononuclear cells (PBMCs), collected when the disease was refractory, from a patient treated with antithyroid drugs. These receptor sequences come from a female donor with Graves disease.

This clonotype was observed a handful of times. This rearrangement joins TRBV11-2 to TRBJ2-4; TRBD2 aligns across 14 bases. Trimming cost V 5 bases and J 9 bases; bases outside gene matches: 15. This CDR3 spans 18 amino acids. CDR1 is SGHAT, CDR2 FQNNGV, per germline. CDR3 protein: CASSPGLAGGPASGIQYF. The CDR3 coding sequence is TGTGCCAGCAGCCCAGGACTAGCGGGAGGCCCCGCTAGTGGCATTCAGTACTTC.

In its sample, this clonotype was seen many times. J is TRBJ2-7 and V is TRBV3-1; 12 bases agree with TRBD2. The CDR3 runs 15 residues. Germline lookup yields CDR1 LGHDT and CDR2 YNNKEL (reference sequence). The V segment lost 4 bases and the J segment 5 bases; nucleotides outside the gene matches: 6. Here the CDR3 reads CASSPSGRASNEQYF. CDR3 coding DNA: TGTGCCAGCAGCCCTAGCGGGAGGGCCTCGAACGAGCAGTACTTC.

This clonotype was seen many times. The chain employs TRBV20-1 and TRBJ1-2; D possibly corresponds to TRBD1 (6 bases). The V and J ends lost 6 bases and 2 bases respectively, with 19 bases between them. This CDR3 spans 15 amino acids. Germline CDR1 reads DFQATT; CDR2 reads SNEGSKA (reference sequence). The CDR3 region has the DNA TGCAGTGCAAGCAATCCGGGACAAACCAACTATGGCTACACCTTC. Protein product: CSASNPGQTNYGYTF.

Details on this clonotype: A read error may be the cause here, since a much bigger clone is one base away. The chain employs TRBV28 and TRBJ2-5; D possibly corresponds to TRBD2 (6 bases). The CDR3 runs 13 residues. CDR1 and CDR2 from the germline V gene are MDHEN and SYDVKM. The CDR3 region has the DNA TGTGGCAGCGGGCCAGCGGAGTCGGAGACCCAGTACTTC. Its protein product is CGSGPAESETQYF. Full variable domain (missing parts from reference TRBV28 and TRBJ2-5): DVKVTQSSRYLVKRTGEKVFLECVQDMDHENMFWYRQDPGLGLRLIYFSYDVKMKEKGDIPEGYSVSREKKERFSLILESASTNQTSMYLCGSGPAESETQYFGPGTRLLVL.

Notes on this clonotype: Since the CDR3 does not end with the conserved phenylalanine or tryptophan, this likely comes from a read error. The rearrangement links TRBV7-2 to TRBJ2-5; the match to TRBD2 covers 10 bases. V gave up 2 bases and J gave up 7 bases; unmatched junction bases: 13. Germline values: CDR1 SGHTA, CDR2 FQGNSA. The CDR3 has 17 amino acids. CDR3 in DNA: TGTGCCAGCAGCTTATCTGCTAGCGGGAGCCGACCGGCGACCCAGTACCTC. Amino acid sequence: CASSLSASGSRPATQYL.

This clonotype appeared many times. The V call is TRBV6-5, the J call TRBJ1-1; D unclear. The ends were cut back, 2 bases at V and 2 bases at J, with 6 bases in the middle. The germline V gene encodes CDR1 MNHEY and CDR2 SVGAGI. This CDR3 is 13 amino acids long. CDR3 sequence: CASSYRSNTEAFF. CDR3 sequence (DNA): TGTGCCAGCAGTTACCGGAGCAACACTGAAGCTTTCTTT.

This clonotype was found a few times. The chain carries TRBV28 and TRBJ2-3, with D perhaps TRBD2 (6 bases). Germline CDR1 MDHEN, CDR2 SYDVKM. The CDR3 length is 15 residues. The V end lost 1 base, the J end lost 6 bases, and 14 bases lay between the germline ends. The DNA for the CDR3 is TGTGCCAGCAGTTTATTACTAGCTGGTGGCGATACGCAGTATTTT. Residues: CASSLLLAGGDTQYF.

This clonotype occurred many times. The chain carries TRBV7-2 and TRBJ2-7, with 7 nucleotides matching TRBD2. CDR3 length: 16 residues. Trimming at V came to 7 bases and at J to 0 bases, leaving 12 bases not matched to a gene. Germline V lookup: CDR1 SGHTA, CDR2 FQGNSA. CDR3: CASTALGRGSSYEQYF. The CDR3, as DNA: TGTGCCAGCACAGCCCTGGGGCGGGGGAGCTCCTACGAGCAGTACTTC.

This clonotype appeared a few times. This chain uses TRBV20-1 with TRBJ2-5; D gene unclear. The germline V and J ends were trimmed by 4 bases and 4 bases, with 19 bases remaining between them. CDR1 and CDR2 from the germline V gene are DFQATT and SNEGSKA (reference sequence). CDR3 length equals 15 residues. The CDR3 DNA follows: TGCAGTGCTATCCTACGGGTGCGTGTCGGAGAGACCCAGTACTTC. It codes for CSAILRVRVGETQYF.

Turning to this clonotype: One base away lies a much larger clone, so this may be a sequencing read error. The chain joins TRBV18 to TRBJ2-4, with D perhaps TRBD1 (6 bases). This CDR3 comprises 14 residues. Germline-derived CDR1 and CDR2 are KGHSH and LQKENI. The CDR3 loop is CASSPRQERNIRYF. The CDR3 DNA sequence: TGTGCCAGCTCACCCCGACAGGAAAGAAACATTCGGTACTTC.

This chain connects TRBV27 to TRBJ1-5, with unresolved D. Germline values: CDR1 MNHEY, CDR2 SMNVEV (reference sequence). CDR3 length: 15 amino acids. V was clipped by 7 bases and J by 4 bases, with 17 bases between them. The CDR3 sequence: CASTKSGTQNQPQHF. The CDR3 DNA is TGTGCCAGCACAAAATCGGGCACCCAGAATCAGCCCCAGCATTTT.

CDR3 protein: CASSRDPSAGNTIYF. CDR3 sequence (DNA): TGTGCCAGCTCCAGGGACCCAAGCGCCGGAAACACCATATATTTT. The chain recombines TRBV11-1 with TRBJ1-3; TRBD1 is a possible D gene (5 bases). Deletions cut 8 bases from V and 4 bases from J, with 18 bases between. Germline CDR1 and CDR2: SGHAT and FQDESV (reference sequence). The CDR3 consists of 15 residues. The whole variable domain, filled in from reference TRBV11-1 and TRBJ1-3, reads EAEVAQSPRYKITEKSQAVAFWCDPISGHATLYWYRQILGQGPELLVQFQDESVVDDSQLPKDRFSAERLKGVDSTLKIQPAELGDSAMYLCASSRDPSAGNTIYFGEGSWLTVV.

This clonotype was observed a handful of times. The chain recombines TRBV6-1 with TRBJ2-7, with D perhaps matching TRBD2 (6 bases). The germline V gene encodes CDR1 MNHNS and CDR2 SASEGT. The CDR3 spans 13 residues. Trimming took off 6 bases at V and 5 bases at J, with 14 bases between the two ends. CDR3 amino acids: CASRQAGSNEQYF. In DNA form, the CDR3 reads TGTGCCAGCAGACAAGCGGGCTCGAACGAGCAGTACTTC.

This clonotype was counted ten times or more. This sequence joins TRBV7-9 and TRBJ1-4; D is uncertain. Germline CDR1 and CDR2: SEHNR and FQNEAQ (reference sequence). The CDR3 is 14 amino acids. Trimming removed 5 bases from V and 8 bases from J, with 15 bases in between. The chain's CDR3 is CASSVYDNGEKLFF. CDR3 DNA: TGTGCCAGCAGCGTATACGACAACGGGGAAAAACTGTTTTTT.

This clonotype was counted ten times or more. The rearrangement uses TRBV29-1 and TRBJ1-1, with a tentative D call TRBD1 (6 bases). CDR1 is SQVTM and CDR2 is ANQGSEA in the germline V gene. Trimming removed 5 bases at V and 1 base at J, with 11 bases between. The CDR3 is 13 amino acids. The CDR3 sequence is CSVQGGGNTEAFF. DNA for the CDR3: TGCAGCGTTCAGGGAGGGGGGAACACTGAAGCTTTCTTT.

At least ten counts were recorded for this clonotype. The V and J genes are TRBV12-3 or TRBV12-4 and TRBJ1-1; D call uncertain. The CDR3 contains 13 residues. The germline V and J ends were trimmed by 5 bases and 1 base, with 8 bases remaining between them. The CDR3 reads CASSLQRNTEAFF. CDR3 coding DNA: TGTGCCAGCAGTCTACAGCGGAACACTGAAGCTTTCTTT.